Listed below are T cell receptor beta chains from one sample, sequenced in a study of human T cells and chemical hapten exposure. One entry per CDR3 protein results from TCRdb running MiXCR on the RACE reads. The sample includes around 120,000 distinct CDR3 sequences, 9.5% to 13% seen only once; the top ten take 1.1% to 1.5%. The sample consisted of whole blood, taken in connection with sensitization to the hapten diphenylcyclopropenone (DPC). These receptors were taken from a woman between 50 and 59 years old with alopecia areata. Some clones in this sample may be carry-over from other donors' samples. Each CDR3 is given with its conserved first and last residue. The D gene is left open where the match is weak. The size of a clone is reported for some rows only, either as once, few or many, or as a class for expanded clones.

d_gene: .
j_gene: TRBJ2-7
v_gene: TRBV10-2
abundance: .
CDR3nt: TGCGCCAGCAGTGTTGCAGAACAGAACTCCTACGAGCAGTACTTC
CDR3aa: CASSVAEQNSYEQYF

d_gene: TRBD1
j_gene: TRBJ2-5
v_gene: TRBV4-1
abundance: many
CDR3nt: TGCGCCAGCAGCCCCGGCCCGGGACAGACTCCCGGGACCCAGTACTTC
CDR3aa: CASSPGPGQTPGTQYF

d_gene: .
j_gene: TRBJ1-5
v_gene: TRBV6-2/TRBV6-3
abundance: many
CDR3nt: TGTGCCAGCAGTTACCGGCGGCTTAATCAGCCCCAGCATTTT
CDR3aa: CASSYRRLNQPQHF

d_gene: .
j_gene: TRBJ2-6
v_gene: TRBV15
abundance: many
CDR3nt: TGTGCCACCAGCGCCCGAGCCTCTGGGGCCAACGTCCTGACTTTC
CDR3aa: CATSARASGANVLTF

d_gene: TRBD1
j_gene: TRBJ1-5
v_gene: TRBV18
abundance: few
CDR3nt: TGTGCCAGCTCACCCCCCGCCGGGACAGGGGGCTTTCAGCCCCAGCATTTT
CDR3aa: CASSPPAGTGGFQPQHF

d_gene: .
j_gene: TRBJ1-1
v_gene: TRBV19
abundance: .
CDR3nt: TGTGCCAGTGCGTTGAACACTGAAGCTTTCTTT
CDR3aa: CASALNTEAFF

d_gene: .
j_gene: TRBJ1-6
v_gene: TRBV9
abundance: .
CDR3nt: TGTGCCAGCAGCGTAGCTCAGTTCTCAAGTACCTCACCCCTCCACTTT
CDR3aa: CASSVAQFSSTSPLHF

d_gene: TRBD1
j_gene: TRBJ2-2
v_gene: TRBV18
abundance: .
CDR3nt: TGTGCCAGCTCACCACCCGGACAGGCCTTGAACACCGGGGAGCTGTTTTTT
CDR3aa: CASSPPGQALNTGELFF

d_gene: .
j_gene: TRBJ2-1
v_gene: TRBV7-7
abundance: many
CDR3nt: TGTGCTAGCAGCTTAGATGGGGGCCCCTTCAATGAGCAGTTCTTC
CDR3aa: CASSLDGGPFNEQFF

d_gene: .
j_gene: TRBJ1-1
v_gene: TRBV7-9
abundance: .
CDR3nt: TGTGCCAGCAGCTTAGAGGCCGCAGGGCGCACTGAAGCTTTCTTT
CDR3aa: CASSLEAAGRTEAFF

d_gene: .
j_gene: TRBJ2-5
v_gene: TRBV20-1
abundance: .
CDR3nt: TGCAGTGTTCGGGGTCCCCAAGAGACCCAGTACTTC
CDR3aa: CSVRGPQETQYF

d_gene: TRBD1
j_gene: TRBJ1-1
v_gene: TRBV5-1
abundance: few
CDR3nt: TGCGCCAGCAGCTTGTCCCGGACAGGGGGCACTGAAGCTTTCTTT
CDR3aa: CASSLSRTGGTEAFF

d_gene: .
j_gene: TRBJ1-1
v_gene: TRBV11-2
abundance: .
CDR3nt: TGTGCCAGCACCATCGGCCCCAGAAGGCGGGTTTTCTTT
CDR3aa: CASTIGPRRRVFF